Each of the 31 T cell receptor beta chains below was sequenced from the same sample in a study of human thymus T cells. Only in-frame clones appear in the TCRdb table, and some are missing; sequencing was by immunoSEQ multiplex PCR. The sample yields some 46,000 clones, approximately 95% seen once. Sequenced: blood. The source of these receptors is a boy under two years old with a congenital heart defect but otherwise immunologically healthy.

This chain links TRBV6-6 with TRBJ2-5; D may be TRBD1 or TRBD2 (6 bases each). Germline assignment: CDR1 MNHNY and CDR2 SVGAGI (reference sequence). CDR3 size: 15 residues. V lost 0 bases and J lost 1, with 9 bases in between. In DNA form, the CDR3 reads TGTGCCAGCAGTTACTCGAGGGGGGCCCAAGAGACCCAGTACTTC. Translated, it gives CASSYSRGAQETQYF.

This sequence joins TRBV7-3 and TRBJ2-5, with 8 bases identical to TRBD1. The CDR3 is 14 amino acids. With V trimmed by 5 bases and J by 6 bases, 8 bases remained unmatched. Per germline, CDR1 SGHTA and CDR2 FQGTGA. As DNA, the CDR3 is TGTGCCAGCAGCCCTGACAGGGGAGGAAAGACCCAGTACTTC. It is translated as CASSPDRGGKTQYF.

The chain links TRBV10-2 to TRBJ1-2, with D possibly being TRBD1 (5 bases). Germline CDR1 reads WSHSY; CDR2 reads SAAADI. This CDR3 contains 15 residues. V gave up 5 bases and J gave up 4 bases, with 17 bases separating them. CDR3: CASSPDSGTVYGYTF. The CDR3 DNA sequence: TGCGCCAGCAGTCCAGACTCCGGGACTGTCTATGGCTACACCTTC.

V gene TRBV7-2 combines with J gene TRBJ2-5, with 8 bases aligning to TRBD2. CDR1 SGHTA and CDR2 FQGNSA come from the germline V gene. The length of the CDR3 is 15 residues. With 4 bases clipped from V and 1 base from J, the junction kept 5 bases outside the gene matches. CDR3 amino acids: CASSYVGGVQETQYF. The DNA of the CDR3 is TGTGCCAGCAGCTATGTCGGGGGGGTCCAAGAGACCCAGTACTTC.

This clone was observed a single time. The chain links TRBV5-1 to TRBJ1-2; D is unclear. Trimming stripped 4 bases from V and 7 bases from J, with 17 bases between. CDR3 length equals 14 residues. Looked up from germline, CDR1 is SGHRS and CDR2 is YFSETQ. The DNA of the CDR3 is TGCGCCAGCAGCCCGACCAAGCCCCTTTCTGGCTACACCTTC. Amino acids: CASSPTKPLSGYTF.

The chain combines TRBV4-1 with TRBJ2-7; the match to TRBD2 covers 8 bases. After removal of 3 bases from V and 5 bases from J, the junction contained 15 bases not matched to a gene. Germline loops: CDR1 MGHRA, CDR2 YSYEKL. The CDR3 has 17 residues. The CDR3 here is CASSQGRGGLLWNEQYF. The CDR3 DNA is TGCGCCAGCAGCCAGGGTCGGGGGGGCTTGCTTTGGAACGAGCAGTACTTC.

The chain uses TRBV13 and TRBJ2-5; D not resolved. There are 13 residues in the CDR3. Germline V gene sequence: CDR1 PRHDT, CDR2 FYEKMQ (reference sequence). V gave up 5 bases and J gave up 0 bases, with 7 bases separating them. The CDR3 bases are TGTGCCAGCAGCCCGACGTACCAAGAGACCCAGTACTTC. Its protein is CASSPTYQETQYF. Using reference TRBV13 and TRBJ2-5 for the parts outside the CDR3, the full variable domain is AAGVIQSPRHLIKEKRETATLKCYPIPRHDTVYWYQQGPGQDPQFLISFYEKMQSDKGSIPDRFSAQQFSDYHSELNMSSLELGDSALYFCASSPTYQETQYFGPGTRLLVL.

This chain connects TRBV30 to TRBJ1-1; D might be TRBD1 (6 bases). The CDR3 covers 18 residues. Germline V CDR1 and CDR2: GTSNPN, SVGIG (reference sequence). With 0 bases removed from V and 1 base from J, the gap between germline ends came to 21 bases. The CDR3, as DNA: TGTGCCTGGAGTGTATTCTTGGGGGGCTGGATCGGGAACACTGAAGCTTTCTTT. This translates into CAWSVFLGGWIGNTEAFF.

The CDR3 loop is CASSPGSYTGELFF. The CDR3 DNA reads TGTGCCAGCAGTCCTGGGTCGTACACCGGGGAGCTGTTTTTT. The V and J genes are TRBV28 and TRBJ2-2; D is ambiguous. V lost 5 bases to trimming and J lost 3 bases, with 10 bases between them. Germline CDR1 and CDR2: MDHEN and SYDVKM. CDR3 size: 14 residues.

The chain has TRBV29-1 and TRBJ2-7; TRBD2 matches 14 bases. In germline, CDR1 is SQVTM, CDR2 ANQGSEA. The CDR3 contains 17 residues. The junction had 7 bases not matched to a gene; V was cut back by 1 base and J by 2 bases. The CDR3 DNA follows: TGCAGCGTTGAAGGACTAGCGGGGGGGCCGAGAACCTACGAGCAGTACTTC. Protein product: CSVEGLAGGPRTYEQYF.

This chain links TRBV4-3 with TRBJ1-2; D remains unclear. The V gene's germline CDR1 is LGHNA and CDR2 YSLEER. This CDR3 region has 14 residues. Trimming stripped 0 bases from V and 4 bases from J, with 9 bases between. CDR3 DNA: TGCGCCAGCAGCCAAGATACCGCACCCTATGGCTACACCTTC. Its protein is CASSQDTAPYGYTF.

The genes are TRBV9 and TRBJ2-7; D is unclear. With 0 bases removed from V and 6 bases from J, the gap between germline ends came to 10 bases. Germline values: CDR1 SGDLS, CDR2 YYNGEE. This CDR3 is 13 amino acids long. CDR3 amino acids: CASSVVRSSEQYF. In DNA form, the CDR3 reads TGTGCCAGCAGCGTAGTACGGTCATCCGAGCAGTACTTC.

The chain employs TRBV14 and TRBJ1-2, with 11 bases matching TRBD1. The CDR3 is 15 amino acids. Germline lookup yields CDR1 SGHDN and CDR2 FVKESK. The ends lost 4 bases at V and 5 bases at J; junction bases unmatched: 6. CDR3 residues: CASSPRTGGKYGYTF. In nucleotides, the CDR3 is TGTGCCAGCAGCCCCCGGACAGGGGGCAAGTATGGCTACACCTTC.

The rearrangement links TRBV7-3 to TRBJ2-3, with D tentatively TRBD2 (5 bases). Per germline, CDR1 SGHTA and CDR2 FQGTGA. V was pared by 3 bases and J by 3 bases, with 16 bases between. The CDR3 runs 16 residues. CDR3 DNA: TGTGCCAGCAGCTTTGATGCTAGCCCCGGGACAGATACGCAGTATTTT. It codes for CASSFDASPGTDTQYF.

The chain is built from TRBV19 and TRBJ1-5; TRBD1 aligns across 8 bases. The CDR3 spans 15 residues. Per the germline V gene, CDR1 is LNHDA and CDR2 is SQIVND (reference sequence). The ends lost 10 bases at V and 4 bases at J; junction bases unmatched: 12. CDR3 residues: CATHAPGGTNQPQHF. Written as DNA, the CDR3 is TGTGCCACGCACGCGCCAGGGGGCACTAATCAGCCCCAGCATTTT.

The chain joins TRBV5-1 to TRBJ2-5; TRBD2 matches 11 bases. In germline, CDR1 is SGHRS, CDR2 YFSETQ. The CDR3 has 15 amino acids. Losses at the gene ends were 4 bases for V and 6 bases for J; bases not matched to a gene: 8. This chain's CDR3 is CASSATSGAGKTQYF. CDR3 DNA: TGCGCCAGCAGCGCGACTAGCGGGGCGGGAAAGACCCAGTACTTC.

This chain links TRBV13 with TRBJ2-7; the D gene is possibly TRBD2 (5 bases). Germline-derived CDR1 and CDR2 are PRHDT and FYEKMQ (reference sequence). Trimming took 1 base from V and 3 from J, leaving 10 bases between them. The CDR3 totals 14 residues. Written as DNA, the CDR3 is TGTGCCAGCAGCTTAGCCCCGGGGAGCTACGAGCAGTACTTC. It codes for CASSLAPGSYEQYF.

This chain connects TRBV15 to TRBJ2-2; D is unclear. Germline assignment: CDR1 LNHNV and CDR2 YYDKDF (reference sequence). The CDR3 sequence is 16 residues long. Trimming removed 0 bases at V and 2 bases at J, with 10 bases between. CDR3 nucleotide sequence: TGTGCCACCAGCAGAGATAGGGCGGACAACACCGGGGAGCTGTTTTTT. Amino acids: CATSRDRADNTGELFF.

Only a few counts were recorded for this clone. Other DNA sequences of this sample code for an identical CDR3. The CDR3 reads CASSPGQPNQPQHF. In DNA form, the CDR3 reads TGTGCCAGCTCACCGGGACAGCCCAATCAGCCCCAGCATTTT. The chain is built from TRBV18 and TRBJ1-5; 7 bases line up with TRBD1. J lost 3 bases, V lost 3 bases, and 2 bases had no gene match. Germline CDR1 KGHSH, CDR2 LQKENI. The CDR3 is 14 residues long.

This clone was seen only once. The rearrangement links TRBV5-1 to TRBJ1-4; a possible D gene is TRBD1 (6 bases). Trimming removed 4 bases at V and 6 bases at J, with 10 bases between. From germline, CDR1 is SGHRS and CDR2 YFSETQ. The CDR3 consists of 13 residues. The chain's CDR3 is CASSLPGDEKLFF. CDR3 nucleotide sequence: TGCGCCAGCAGCCTCCCAGGGGATGAAAAACTGTTTTTT.

This chain connects TRBV27 to TRBJ1-2; D uncertain. The CDR3 contains 9 residues. With 5 bases removed from V and 8 bases from J, the gap between germline ends came to 3 bases. In germline, CDR1 is MNHEY, CDR2 SMNVEV (reference sequence). CDR3 DNA: TGTGCCAGCAGTCGGGGCTACACCTTC. Amino acid sequence: CASSRGYTF.

The rearrangement links TRBV18 to TRBJ1-1, with 9 positions matching TRBD1. The length of the CDR3 is 14 residues. Looked up from germline, CDR1 is KGHSH and CDR2 is LQKENI. V lost 3 bases to trimming and J lost 4 bases; unmatched junction nucleotides: 3. The CDR3 coding sequence is TGTGCCAGCTCACCCCGGGACAGGGCCACTGAAGCTTTCTTT. Translated, it gives CASSPRDRATEAFF.

The chain joins TRBV10-1 to TRBJ1-1, with D tentatively TRBD1 (5 bases). Trimming cost V 2 bases and J 4 bases, with 11 bases left between them. CDR1 WNHNN and CDR2 SYGVQD come from the germline V gene (reference sequence). This CDR3 region has 14 residues. The CDR3: CASSEGGSSTEAFF. The CDR3 nucleotides are TGCGCCAGCAGTGAGGGGGGGTCGAGCACTGAAGCTTTCTTT.

The count of this clone is one. The chain couples TRBV7-3 to TRBJ2-5; 10 nucleotides line up with TRBD2. CDR3 size: 15 residues. Germline values: CDR1 SGHTA, CDR2 FQGTGA. V trimming: 4 bases; J trimming: 5 bases; junction bases outside the gene matches: 7. The CDR3 region is CASSSSGGAWETQYF. Here the CDR3 DNA reads TGTGCCAGCAGCTCAAGCGGGGGGGCGTGGGAGACCCAGTACTTC.

This clone was seen once. This sequence joins TRBV28 and TRBJ1-2; possibly TRBD1 for D (5 bases). This CDR3 is 13 amino acids long. Germline lookup yields CDR1 MDHEN and CDR2 SYDVKM. V was trimmed by 3 bases and J by 6 bases, leaving 11 bases between them. CDR3 nucleotide sequence: TGTGCCAGCAGTTTTGGGGGGGGAAATGGCTACACCTTC. Protein sequence: CASSFGGGNGYTF.

The genes are TRBV2 and TRBJ2-7; D call uncertain. From germline, CDR1 is SNHLY and CDR2 FYNNEI. The CDR3 covers 11 residues. Deletions cut 5 bases from V and 2 bases from J, with 4 bases between. The CDR3 DNA sequence: TGTGCCAGCAGTTACACCTACGAGCAGTACTTC. It yields the protein CASSYTYEQYF.

This chain links TRBV4-2 with TRBJ2-3; D not certain. In germline, CDR1 is LGHNA, CDR2 YNFKEQ. V dropped 0 bases and J dropped 4 bases, with 5 bases sitting between them. This CDR3 is built from 13 residues. The CDR3 protein is CASSQERADTQYF. The DNA for the CDR3 is TGTGCCAGCAGCCAAGAACGGGCAGATACGCAGTATTTT.

The J gene is TRBJ1-2, the V gene TRBV7-2, with TRBD1 matching 7 bases. J lost 7 bases, V lost 5 bases, and 7 bases had no gene match. Germline CDR1 SGHTA, CDR2 FQGNSA. This CDR3 comprises 13 residues. The CDR3 nucleotides are TGTGCCAGCAGCCCGGTGACAGGGAGTGGCTACACCTTC. Translation gives CASSPVTGSGYTF.

The sample holds one count of this clone. The chain is built from TRBV25-1 and TRBJ1-2; D uncertain. CDR1 and CDR2 from the germline V gene are MGHDK and SYGVNS. Deletions cut 4 bases from V and 4 bases from J, with 10 bases between. There are 13 residues in the CDR3. CDR3 coding DNA: TGTGCCAGCAGTGTTTCCGGGCTCTATGGCTACACCTTC. Its translation: CASSVSGLYGYTF.

This clone was counted once. This chain links TRBV10-2 with TRBJ2-5; D gene unclear. The CDR3 is made up of 13 amino acids. Germline CDR1 and CDR2: WSHSY and SAAADI. Between the trimmed V and J ends, which lost 0 bases and 5 bases, there was a span of 7 bases. The DNA for the CDR3 is TGCGCCAGCAGTGAGTCGACTCGGGAGACCCAGTACTTC. Amino acids: CASSESTRETQYF.

This rearrangement joins TRBV30 to TRBJ2-5; D is uncertain. Looked up from germline, CDR1 is GTSNPN and CDR2 is SVGIG (reference sequence). This CDR3 comprises 13 residues. Trimming removed 2 bases from V and 4 bases from J, with 11 bases in between. The CDR3 loop is CAWSPGWGETQYF. CDR3 DNA sequence: TGTGCCTGGAGTCCCGGTTGGGGAGAGACCCAGTACTTC.